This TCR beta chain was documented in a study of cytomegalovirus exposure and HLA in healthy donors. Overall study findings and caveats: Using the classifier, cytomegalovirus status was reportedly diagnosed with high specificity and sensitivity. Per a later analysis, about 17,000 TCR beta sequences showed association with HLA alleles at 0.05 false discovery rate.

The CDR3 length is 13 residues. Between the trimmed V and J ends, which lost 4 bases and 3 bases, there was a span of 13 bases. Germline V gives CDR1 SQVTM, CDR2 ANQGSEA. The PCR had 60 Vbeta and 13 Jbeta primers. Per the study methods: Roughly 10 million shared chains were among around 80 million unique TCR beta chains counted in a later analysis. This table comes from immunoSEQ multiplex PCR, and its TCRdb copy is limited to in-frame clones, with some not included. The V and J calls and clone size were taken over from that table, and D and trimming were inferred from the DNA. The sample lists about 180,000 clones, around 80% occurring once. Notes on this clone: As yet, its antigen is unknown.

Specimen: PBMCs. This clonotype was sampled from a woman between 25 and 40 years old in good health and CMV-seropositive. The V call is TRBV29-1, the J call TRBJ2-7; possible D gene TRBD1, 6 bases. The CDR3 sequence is CSVGISGVYEQYF. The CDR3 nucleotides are TGCAGCGTTGGTATATCAGGGGTCTACGAGCAGTACTTC.